The rows below give T cell receptor beta chains drawn from one sample of a study of vaccination effects on CD4 cells after COVID-19. The antigens these receptors bind are not known. Libraries were prepared by immunoSEQ multiplex PCR; TCRdb keeps only in-frame clonotypes and omits some of them. The sample lists 75,000 or so clones, about three quarters occurring once. Sequenced here: CD4+ T cells from PBMCs cultured with HCoV-OC43 spike peptides, sampled after COVID-19 vaccination. The receptors were gathered from a human donor who received a COVID-19 vaccine. Each CDR3 is given with its conserved first and last residue. Fields, in order: clone size, D gene, J gene, V gene, CDR3 protein, CDR3 DNA. The D gene is left open where the match is weak. Only part of the rows carry a size: once, few, many, or a class if the clone is expanded.

abundance: NA
d_gene: NA
j_gene: TRBJ2-3
v_gene: TRBV4-1
CDR3aa: CASSHGLLSGDTQYF
CDR3nt: TGCGCCAGCAGCCACGGGTTATTATCGGGAGATACGCAGTATTTT

abundance: NA
d_gene: TRBD1
j_gene: TRBJ1-2
v_gene: TRBV7-9
CDR3aa: CASSMTGQGLTNYGYTF
CDR3nt: TGTGCCAGCAGCATGACTGGACAGGGATTAACTAACTATGGCTACACCTTC

abundance: NA
d_gene: NA
j_gene: TRBJ1-2
v_gene: TRBV14
CDR3aa: CASSQDRGGSNYGYTF
CDR3nt: TGTGCCAGCAGCCAAGACCGGGGGGGTTCTAACTATGGCTACACCTTC

abundance: once
d_gene: NA
j_gene: TRBJ1-2
v_gene: TRBV12-3/TRBV12-4
CDR3aa: CASSLRYYGYTF
CDR3nt: TGTGCCAGCAGTTTAAGGTACTATGGCTACACCTTC

abundance: NA
d_gene: NA
j_gene: TRBJ1-1
v_gene: TRBV7-2
CDR3aa: CASSPGRMNTEAFF
CDR3nt: TGTGCCAGCAGTCCAGGACGGATGAACACTGAAGCTTTCTTT

abundance: NA
d_gene: NA
j_gene: TRBJ1-5
v_gene: TRBV4-1
CDR3aa: CASSQGQLSNQPQHF
CDR3nt: TGCGCCAGCAGCCAAGGACAACTTAGCAATCAGCCCCAGCATTTT

abundance: few
d_gene: TRBD2
j_gene: TRBJ2-5
v_gene: TRBV28
CDR3aa: CASSLPSGGTETQYF
CDR3nt: TGTGCCAGCAGTTTACCGAGCGGGGGTACTGAGACCCAGTACTTC

abundance: NA
d_gene: TRBD1
j_gene: TRBJ1-5
v_gene: TRBV7-2
CDR3aa: CASSLAGTGGKPQHF
CDR3nt: TGTGCCAGCAGCTTAGCCGGGACAGGGGGAAAGCCCCAGCATTTT

abundance: NA
d_gene: NA
j_gene: TRBJ1-2
v_gene: TRBV7-2
CDR3aa: CASSLAPDLRNYGYTF
CDR3nt: TGTGCCAGCAGCTTAGCGCCGGACCTCCGAAACTATGGCTACACCTTC

abundance: NA
d_gene: NA
j_gene: TRBJ2-1
v_gene: TRBV9
CDR3aa: CASSVVEGSHNEQFF
CDR3nt: TGTGCCAGCAGCGTAGTAGAGGGCAGTCACAATGAGCAGTTCTTC

abundance: few
d_gene: NA
j_gene: TRBJ2-1
v_gene: TRBV5-1
CDR3aa: CASSRLPDNEQFF
CDR3nt: TGCGCCAGCTCAAGACTGCCGGACAATGAGCAGTTCTTC

abundance: NA
d_gene: NA
j_gene: TRBJ1-1
v_gene: TRBV7-9
CDR3aa: CASSLASGGPEAFF
CDR3nt: TGTGCCAGCAGCTTAGCTTCCGGTGGTCCTGAAGCTTTCTTT

abundance: NA
d_gene: TRBD1
j_gene: TRBJ1-1
v_gene: TRBV28
CDR3aa: CASSPQGAVTEAFF
CDR3nt: TGTGCCAGCAGCCCACAGGGGGCGGTAACTGAAGCTTTCTTT

abundance: NA
d_gene: NA
j_gene: TRBJ1-4
v_gene: TRBV15
CDR3aa: CATSRDQGQHEKLFF
CDR3nt: TGTGCCACCAGCAGAGATCAGGGGCAACATGAAAAACTGTTTTTT

abundance: NA
d_gene: NA
j_gene: TRBJ2-1
v_gene: TRBV20-1
CDR3aa: CSAAWDNEQFF
CDR3nt: TGCAGTGCCGCCTGGGACAATGAGCAGTTCTTC

abundance: NA
d_gene: NA
j_gene: TRBJ2-5
v_gene: TRBV10-2
CDR3aa: CASSEWSVTNRETQYF
CDR3nt: TGCGCCAGCAGTGAGTGGTCGGTCACGAATCGAGAGACCCAGTACTTC

abundance: once
d_gene: NA
j_gene: TRBJ2-3
v_gene: TRBV15
CDR3aa: CATSRARSTDTQYF
CDR3nt: TGTGCCACCAGCAGGGCAAGGAGCACAGATACGCAGTATTTT

abundance: NA
d_gene: NA
j_gene: TRBJ2-4
v_gene: TRBV7-9
CDR3aa: CASSRDGIRGNIQYF
CDR3nt: TGTGCCAGCAGCCGAGACGGGATCCGAGGGAACATTCAGTACTTC

abundance: NA
d_gene: NA
j_gene: TRBJ2-3
v_gene: TRBV18
CDR3aa: CASSPGTDTQYF
CDR3nt: TGTGCCAGCTCACCGGGGACAGATACGCAGTATTTT

abundance: NA
d_gene: TRBD1
j_gene: TRBJ2-1
v_gene: TRBV19
CDR3aa: CASSPLGTVATGEQFF
CDR3nt: TGTGCCAGTAGTCCCCTGGGGACAGTGGCTACAGGCGAGCAGTTCTTC

abundance: NA
d_gene: NA
j_gene: TRBJ1-5
v_gene: TRBV7-8
CDR3aa: CASSLAWGQSNQPQHF
CDR3nt: TGTGCCAGCAGCTTAGCGTGGGGGCAGAGCAATCAGCCCCAGCATTTT

abundance: NA
d_gene: TRBD2
j_gene: TRBJ2-3
v_gene: TRBV24-1
CDR3aa: CATSGGGGTDTQYF
CDR3nt: TGTGCCACCAGCGGCGGGGGGGGAACAGATACGCAGTATTTT

abundance: NA
d_gene: NA
j_gene: TRBJ1-5
v_gene: TRBV5-1
CDR3aa: CASSLDSYSNQPQHF
CDR3nt: TGCGCCAGCAGCTTAGACAGTTATAGCAATCAGCCCCAGCATTTT

abundance: few
d_gene: TRBD1
j_gene: TRBJ1-2
v_gene: TRBV3-1/TRBV3-2
CDR3aa: CASSQGWGRGYGYTF
CDR3nt: TGTGCCAGCAGCCAAGGCTGGGGCAGGGGGTATGGCTACACCTTC

abundance: NA
d_gene: TRBD2
j_gene: TRBJ2-3
v_gene: TRBV28
CDR3aa: CASSPRPGLAGGRTDTQYF
CDR3nt: TGTGCCAGCAGCCCACGCCCGGGACTAGCGGGGGGGCGGACAGATACGCAGTATTTT

abundance: NA
d_gene: TRBD1
j_gene: TRBJ1-5
v_gene: TRBV4-3
CDR3aa: CASGTGLNQPQHF
CDR3nt: TGCGCCAGCGGGACAGGGTTAAATCAGCCCCAGCATTTT

abundance: NA
d_gene: TRBD1
j_gene: TRBJ1-5
v_gene: TRBV5-1
CDR3aa: CASSLGGQSHQPQHF
CDR3nt: TGCGCCAGCAGCTTGGGGGGACAGAGTCACCAGCCCCAGCATTTT

abundance: NA
d_gene: NA
j_gene: TRBJ2-1
v_gene: TRBV2
CDR3aa: CASSEHKLPFNEQFF
CDR3nt: TGTGCCAGCAGTGAACACAAACTTCCTTTCAATGAGCAGTTCTTC

abundance: once
d_gene: TRBD1
j_gene: TRBJ2-5
v_gene: TRBV15
CDR3aa: CATRTGSVSETQYF
CDR3nt: TGTGCCACCAGGACAGGGAGTGTTTCAGAGACCCAGTACTTC

abundance: NA
d_gene: NA
j_gene: TRBJ1-1
v_gene: TRBV28
CDR3aa: CASAPLNTEAFF
CDR3nt: TGTGCCAGTGCGCCCCTGAACACTGAAGCTTTCTTT

abundance: NA
d_gene: NA
j_gene: TRBJ2-1
v_gene: TRBV19
CDR3aa: CASSSRTRGSYNEQFF
CDR3nt: TGTGCCAGTAGTTCACGGACCAGGGGCTCCTACAATGAGCAGTTCTTC

abundance: NA
d_gene: NA
j_gene: TRBJ2-4
v_gene: TRBV3-1/TRBV3-2
CDR3aa: CASSSQGQGLIQYF
CDR3nt: TGTGCCAGCAGCTCCCAGGGGCAGGGCTTGATTCAGTACTTC

abundance: NA
d_gene: NA
j_gene: TRBJ2-2
v_gene: TRBV18
CDR3aa: CASSPMELGNTGELFF
CDR3nt: TGTGCCAGCTCACCTATGGAGTTAGGTAACACCGGGGAGCTGTTTTTT

abundance: few
d_gene: TRBD1
j_gene: TRBJ2-1
v_gene: TRBV28
CDR3aa: CASSFGQVYNEQFF
CDR3nt: TGTGCCAGCAGTTTTGGACAGGTATACAATGAGCAGTTCTTC

abundance: once
d_gene: TRBD2
j_gene: TRBJ2-3
v_gene: TRBV7-9
CDR3aa: CASSVSGQDTQYF
CDR3nt: TGTGCCAGCAGCGTTAGCGGGCAGGATACGCAGTATTTT

abundance: NA
d_gene: NA
j_gene: TRBJ2-1
v_gene: TRBV29-1
CDR3aa: CSVDYQGRNEQFF
CDR3nt: TGCAGCGTTGATTATCAGGGGCGGAATGAGCAGTTCTTC

abundance: NA
d_gene: NA
j_gene: TRBJ2-6
v_gene: TRBV29-1
CDR3aa: CSVWDSGANVLTF
CDR3nt: TGCAGCGTGTGGGACTCTGGGGCCAACGTCCTGACTTTC